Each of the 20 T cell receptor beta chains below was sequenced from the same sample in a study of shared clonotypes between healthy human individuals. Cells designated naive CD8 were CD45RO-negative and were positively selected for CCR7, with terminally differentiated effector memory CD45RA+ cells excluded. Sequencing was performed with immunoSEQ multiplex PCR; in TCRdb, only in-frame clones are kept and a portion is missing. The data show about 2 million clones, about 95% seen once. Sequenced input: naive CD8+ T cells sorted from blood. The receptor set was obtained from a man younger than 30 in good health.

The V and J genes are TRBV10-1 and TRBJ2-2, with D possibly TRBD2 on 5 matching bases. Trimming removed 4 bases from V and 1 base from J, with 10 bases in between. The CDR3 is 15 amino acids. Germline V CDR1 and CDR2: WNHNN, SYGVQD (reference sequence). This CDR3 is CASSGYGGNTGELFF. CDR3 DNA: TGCGCCAGCAGTGGATATGGAGGGAACACCGGGGAGCTGTTTTTT.

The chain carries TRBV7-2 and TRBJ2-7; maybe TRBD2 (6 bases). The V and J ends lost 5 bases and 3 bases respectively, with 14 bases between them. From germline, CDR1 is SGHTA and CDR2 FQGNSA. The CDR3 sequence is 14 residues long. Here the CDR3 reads CASSPGLAIYEQYF. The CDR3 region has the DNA TGTGCCAGCAGCCCAGGGCTAGCGATCTACGAGCAGTACTTC.

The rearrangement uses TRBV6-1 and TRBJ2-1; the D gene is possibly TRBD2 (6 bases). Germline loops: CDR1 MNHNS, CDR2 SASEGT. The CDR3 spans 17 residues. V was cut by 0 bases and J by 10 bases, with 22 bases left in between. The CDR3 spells CASSEALQWEAASEQFF. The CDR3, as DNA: TGTGCCAGCAGTGAAGCGCTTCAGTGGGAGGCAGCCTCGGAGCAGTTCTTC.

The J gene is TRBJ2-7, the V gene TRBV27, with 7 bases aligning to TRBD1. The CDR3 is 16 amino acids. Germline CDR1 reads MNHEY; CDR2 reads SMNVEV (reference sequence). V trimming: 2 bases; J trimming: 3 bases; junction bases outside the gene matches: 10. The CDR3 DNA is TGTGCCAGCAGTTTAGAGGTAACAGGGGCTTTCTACGAGCAGTACTTC. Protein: CASSLEVTGAFYEQYF.

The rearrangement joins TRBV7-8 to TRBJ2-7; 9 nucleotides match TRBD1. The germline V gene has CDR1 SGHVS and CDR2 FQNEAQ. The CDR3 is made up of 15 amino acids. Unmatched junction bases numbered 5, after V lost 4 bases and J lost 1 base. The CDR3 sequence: CASSSGQGSSYEQYF. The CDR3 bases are TGTGCCAGCAGCTCGGGACAGGGAAGTTCCTACGAGCAGTACTTC. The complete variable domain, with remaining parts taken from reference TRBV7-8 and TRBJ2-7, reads GAGVSQSPRYKVAKRGQDVALRCDPISGHVSLFWYQQALGQGPEFLTYFQNEAQLDKSGLPSDRFFAERPEGSVSTLKIQRTQQEDSAVYLCASSSGQGSSYEQYFGPGTRLTVT.

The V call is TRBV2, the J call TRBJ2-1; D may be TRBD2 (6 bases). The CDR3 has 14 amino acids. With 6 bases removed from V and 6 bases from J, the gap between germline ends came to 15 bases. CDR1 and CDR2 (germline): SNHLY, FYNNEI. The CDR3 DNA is TGTGCCAGCAGGGAGGGACTCCTCCGCAATGAGCAGTTCTTC. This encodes CASREGLLRNEQFF. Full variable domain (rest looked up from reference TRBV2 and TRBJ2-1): EPEVTQTPSHQVTQMGQEVILRCVPISNHLYFYWYRQILGQKVEFLVSFYNNEISEKSEIFDDQFSVERPDGSNFTLKIRSTKLEDSAMYFCASREGLLRNEQFFGPGTRLTVL.

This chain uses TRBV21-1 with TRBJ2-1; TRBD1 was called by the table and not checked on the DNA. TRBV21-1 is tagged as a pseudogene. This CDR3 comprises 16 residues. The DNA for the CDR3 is TGTGCCAGCAGCAAAGCCGGCCAGGGCTCCTACAATGAGCAGTTCTTC. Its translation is CASSKAGQGSYNEQFF.

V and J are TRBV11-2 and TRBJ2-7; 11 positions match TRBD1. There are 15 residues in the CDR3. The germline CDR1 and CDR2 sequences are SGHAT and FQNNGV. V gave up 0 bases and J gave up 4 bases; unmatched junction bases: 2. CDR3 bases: TGTGCCAGCAGCTTAGAAGGGACAGGGGGTTACGAGCAGTACTTC. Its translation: CASSLEGTGGYEQYF. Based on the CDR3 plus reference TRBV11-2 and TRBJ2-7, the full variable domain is EAGVAQSPRYKIIEKRQSVAFWCNPISGHATLYWYQQILGQGPKLLIQFQNNGVVDDSQLPKDRFSAERLKGVDSTLKIQPAKLEDSAVYLCASSLEGTGGYEQYFGPGTRLTVT.

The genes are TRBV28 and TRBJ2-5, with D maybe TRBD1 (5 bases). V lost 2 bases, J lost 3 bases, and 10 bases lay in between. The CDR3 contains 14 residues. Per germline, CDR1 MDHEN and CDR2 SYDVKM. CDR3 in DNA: TGTGCCAGCAGTTTACAGGGATGGGAAGAGACCCAGTACTTC. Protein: CASSLQGWEETQYF.

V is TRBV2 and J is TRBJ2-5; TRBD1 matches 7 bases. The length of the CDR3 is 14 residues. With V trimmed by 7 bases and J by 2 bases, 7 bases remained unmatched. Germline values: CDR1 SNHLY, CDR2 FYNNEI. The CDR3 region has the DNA TGTGCCAGCACCACAGGGGTGGGGCAAGAGACCCAGTACTTC. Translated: CASTTGVGQETQYF.

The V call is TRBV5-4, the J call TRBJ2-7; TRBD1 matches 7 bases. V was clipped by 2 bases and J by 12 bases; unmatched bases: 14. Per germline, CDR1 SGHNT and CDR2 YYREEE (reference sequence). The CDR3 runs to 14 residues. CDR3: CASSFPNDREPSYF. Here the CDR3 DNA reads TGTGCCAGCAGCTTCCCTAATGACAGGGAGCCATCGTACTTC.

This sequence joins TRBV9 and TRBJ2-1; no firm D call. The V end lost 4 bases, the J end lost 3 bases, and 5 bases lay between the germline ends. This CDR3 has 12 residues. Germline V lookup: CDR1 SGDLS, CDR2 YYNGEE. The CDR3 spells CASSRVYNEQFF. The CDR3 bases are TGTGCCAGCAGCCGCGTCTACAATGAGCAGTTCTTC.

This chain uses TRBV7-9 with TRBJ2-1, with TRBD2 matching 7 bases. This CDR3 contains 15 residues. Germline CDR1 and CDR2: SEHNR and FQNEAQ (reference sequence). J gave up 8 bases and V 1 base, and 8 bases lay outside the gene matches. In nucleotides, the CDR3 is TGTGCCAGCAGCTTAGGGACTAGTACATGGCATGAGCAGTTCTTC. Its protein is CASSLGTSTWHEQFF.

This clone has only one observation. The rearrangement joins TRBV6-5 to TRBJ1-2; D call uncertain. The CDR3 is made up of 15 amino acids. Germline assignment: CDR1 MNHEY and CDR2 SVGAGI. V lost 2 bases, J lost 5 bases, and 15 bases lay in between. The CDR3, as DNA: TGTGCCAGCAGTTACGCGCTGGGCGTAGCATATGGCTACACCTTC. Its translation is CASSYALGVAYGYTF.

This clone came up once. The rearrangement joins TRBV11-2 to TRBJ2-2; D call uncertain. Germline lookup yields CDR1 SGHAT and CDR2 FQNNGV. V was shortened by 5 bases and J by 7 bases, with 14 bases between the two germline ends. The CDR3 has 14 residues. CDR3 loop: CASSPISGVGELFF. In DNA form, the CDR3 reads TGTGCCAGCAGCCCAATTAGTGGGGTCGGGGAGCTGTTTTTT.

CDR3 bases: TGCGCCAGCAGCCTCGGGACTAGCGGCACAGATACGCAGTATTTT. Encoded protein: CASSLGTSGTDTQYF. The chain is built from TRBV4-1 and TRBJ2-3, with 10 bases matching TRBD2. V gave up 4 bases and J gave up 1 base; unmatched junction bases: 2. In germline, CDR1 is MGHRA, CDR2 YSYEKL. The CDR3 has 15 amino acids.

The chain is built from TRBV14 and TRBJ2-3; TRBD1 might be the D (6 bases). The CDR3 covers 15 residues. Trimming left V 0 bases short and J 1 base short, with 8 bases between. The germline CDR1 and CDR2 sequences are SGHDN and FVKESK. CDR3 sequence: CASSQEGHGTDTQYF. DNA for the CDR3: TGTGCCAGCAGCCAAGAGGGACATGGCACAGATACGCAGTATTTT.

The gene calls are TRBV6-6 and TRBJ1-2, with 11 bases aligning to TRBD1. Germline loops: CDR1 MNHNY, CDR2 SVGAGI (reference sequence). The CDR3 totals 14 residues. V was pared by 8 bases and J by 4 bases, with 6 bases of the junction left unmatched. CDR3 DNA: TGTGCCAGCCAGGGACAGGGGGTTTCCTATGGCTACACCTTC. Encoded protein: CASQGQGVSYGYTF.

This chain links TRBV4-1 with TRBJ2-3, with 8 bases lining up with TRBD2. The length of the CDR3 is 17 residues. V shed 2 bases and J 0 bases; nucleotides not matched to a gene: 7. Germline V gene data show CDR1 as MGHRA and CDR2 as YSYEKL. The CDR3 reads CASSQLSGGPSTDTQYF. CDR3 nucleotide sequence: TGCGCCAGCAGCCAACTCTCGGGAGGGCCTAGCACAGATACGCAGTATTTT.

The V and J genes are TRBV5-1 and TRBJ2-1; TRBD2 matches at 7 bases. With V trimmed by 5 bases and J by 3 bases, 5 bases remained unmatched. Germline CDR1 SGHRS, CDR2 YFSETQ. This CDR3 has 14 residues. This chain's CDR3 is CASSMGTNYNEQFF. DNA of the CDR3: TGCGCCAGCAGTATGGGGACTAACTACAATGAGCAGTTCTTC.